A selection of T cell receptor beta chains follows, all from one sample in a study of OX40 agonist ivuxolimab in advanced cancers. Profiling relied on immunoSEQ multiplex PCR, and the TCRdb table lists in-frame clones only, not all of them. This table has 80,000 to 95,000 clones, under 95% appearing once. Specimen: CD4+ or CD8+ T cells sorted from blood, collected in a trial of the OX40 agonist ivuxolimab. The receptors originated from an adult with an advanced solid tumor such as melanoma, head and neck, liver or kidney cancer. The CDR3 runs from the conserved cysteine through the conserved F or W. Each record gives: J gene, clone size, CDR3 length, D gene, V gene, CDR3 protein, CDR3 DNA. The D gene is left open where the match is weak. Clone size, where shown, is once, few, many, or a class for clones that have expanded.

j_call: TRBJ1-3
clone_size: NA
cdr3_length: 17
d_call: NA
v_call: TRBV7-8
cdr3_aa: CASSLSLPGVGGNTIYF
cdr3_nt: TGTGCCAGCAGCTTATCCCTCCCAGGGGTGGGTGGAAACACCATATATTTT

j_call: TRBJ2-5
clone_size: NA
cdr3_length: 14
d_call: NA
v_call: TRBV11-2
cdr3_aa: CASSLSRVAETQYF
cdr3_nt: TGTGCCAGCAGCTTAAGTAGAGTAGCGGAGACCCAGTACTTC

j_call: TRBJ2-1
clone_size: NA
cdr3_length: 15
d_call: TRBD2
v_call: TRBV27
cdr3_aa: CASSLGLAGVNEQFF
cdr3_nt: TGTGCCAGCAGTTTAGGACTAGCGGGAGTCAATGAGCAGTTCTTC

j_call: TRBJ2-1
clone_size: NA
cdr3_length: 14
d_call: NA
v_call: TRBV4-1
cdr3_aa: CASSQGGTYNEQFF
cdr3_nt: TGCGCCAGCAGCCAAGGGGGAACCTACAATGAGCAGTTCTTC

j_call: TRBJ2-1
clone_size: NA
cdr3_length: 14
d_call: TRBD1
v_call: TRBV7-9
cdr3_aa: CASSSGQVYNEQFF
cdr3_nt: TGTGCCAGCAGCTCGGGACAGGTATACAATGAGCAGTTCTTC

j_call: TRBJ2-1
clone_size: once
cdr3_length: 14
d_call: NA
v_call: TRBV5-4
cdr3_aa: CASSLKGSYNEQFF
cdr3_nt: TGTGCCAGCAGCTTAAAGGGCTCCTACAATGAGCAGTTCTTC

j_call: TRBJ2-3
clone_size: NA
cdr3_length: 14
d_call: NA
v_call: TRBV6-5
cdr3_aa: CASSYRLAADTQYF
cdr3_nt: TGTGCCAGCAGTTATAGGCTAGCCGCAGATACGCAGTATTTT

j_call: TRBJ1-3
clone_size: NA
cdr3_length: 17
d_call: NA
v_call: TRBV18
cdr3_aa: CASSLLFDGSSGNTIYF
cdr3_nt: TGTGCCAGCTCACTACTGTTCGACGGTAGCTCTGGAAACACCATATATTTT

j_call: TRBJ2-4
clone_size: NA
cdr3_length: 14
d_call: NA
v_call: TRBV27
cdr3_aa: CASSLFAARDIQYF
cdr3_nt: TGTGCCAGCAGTTTGTTTGCGGCCCGGGACATTCAGTACTTC

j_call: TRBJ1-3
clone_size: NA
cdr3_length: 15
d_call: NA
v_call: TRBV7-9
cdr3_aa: CASRGAAFSGNTIYF
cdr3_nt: TGTGCCAGCAGAGGGGCGGCGTTCTCTGGAAACACCATATATTTT

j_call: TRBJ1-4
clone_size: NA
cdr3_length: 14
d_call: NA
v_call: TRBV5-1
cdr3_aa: CASSWTQGNEKLFF
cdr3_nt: TGCGCCAGCAGCTGGACACAGGGTAATGAAAAACTGTTTTTT

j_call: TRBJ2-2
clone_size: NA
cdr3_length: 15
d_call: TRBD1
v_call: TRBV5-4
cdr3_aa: CASSVDRVDTGELFF
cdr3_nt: TGTGCCAGCAGCGTCGACAGGGTTGACACCGGGGAGCTGTTTTTT

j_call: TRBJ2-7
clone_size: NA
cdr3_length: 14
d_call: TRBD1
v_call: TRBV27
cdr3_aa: CASSSGQGLYEQYF
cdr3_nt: TGTGCCAGCAGTTCGGGACAGGGATTGTACGAGCAGTACTTC

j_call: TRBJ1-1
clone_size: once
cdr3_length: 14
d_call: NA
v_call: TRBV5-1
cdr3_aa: CASSSQGGGTEAFF
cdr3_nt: TGCGCCAGCAGCTCACAGGGTGGAGGCACTGAAGCTTTCTTT

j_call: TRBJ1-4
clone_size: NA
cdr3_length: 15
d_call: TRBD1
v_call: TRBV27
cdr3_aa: CASRPLGQGHEKLFF
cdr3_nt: TGTGCCAGCAGACCCTTGGGACAGGGGCATGAAAAACTGTTTTTT

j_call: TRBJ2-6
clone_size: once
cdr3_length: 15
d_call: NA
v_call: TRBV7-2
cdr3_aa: CASSLGDWGANVLTF
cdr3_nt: TGTGCCAGCAGCTTAGGGGACTGGGGGGCCAACGTCCTGACTTTC

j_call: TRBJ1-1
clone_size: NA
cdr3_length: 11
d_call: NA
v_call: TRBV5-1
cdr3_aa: CASRSNTEAFF
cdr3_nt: TGCGCCAGCAGATCCAACACTGAAGCTTTCTTT

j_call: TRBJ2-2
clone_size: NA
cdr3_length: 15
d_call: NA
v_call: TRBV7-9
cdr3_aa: CASSSRDSGTGELFF
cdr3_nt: TGTGCCAGCAGCTCCCGGGACTCTGGGACCGGGGAGCTGTTTTTT

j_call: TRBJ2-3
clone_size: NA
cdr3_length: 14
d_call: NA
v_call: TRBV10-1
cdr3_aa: CASSTDLSTDTQYF
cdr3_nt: TGCGCCAGCTCCACGGATCTTAGCACAGATACGCAGTATTTT

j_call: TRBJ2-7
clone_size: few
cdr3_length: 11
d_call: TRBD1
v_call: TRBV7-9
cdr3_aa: CASSEGDRQYF
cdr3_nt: TGTGCCAGCAGCGAGGGGGACAGGCAGTACTTC

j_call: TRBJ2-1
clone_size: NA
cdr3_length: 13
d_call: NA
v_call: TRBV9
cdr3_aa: CASSAAGGGEQFF
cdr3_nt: TGTGCCAGCAGCGCCGCCGGCGGGGGCGAGCAGTTCTTC

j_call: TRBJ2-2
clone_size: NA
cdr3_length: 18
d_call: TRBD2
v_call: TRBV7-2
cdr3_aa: CASSSDAFGGRNTGELFF
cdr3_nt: TGTGCCAGCAGCTCCGACGCCTTTGGCGGGAGGAACACCGGGGAGCTGTTTTTT

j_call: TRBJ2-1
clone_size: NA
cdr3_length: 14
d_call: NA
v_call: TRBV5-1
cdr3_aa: CASSLADSHNEQFF
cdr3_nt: TGCGCCAGCAGCTTGGCCGACTCCCACAATGAGCAGTTCTTC

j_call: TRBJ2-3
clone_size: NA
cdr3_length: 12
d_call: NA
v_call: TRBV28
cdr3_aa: CASSTGKDTQYF
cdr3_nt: TGTGCCAGCAGTACAGGGAAAGATACGCAGTATTTT

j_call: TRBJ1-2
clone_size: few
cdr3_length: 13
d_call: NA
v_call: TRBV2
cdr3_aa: CASSETALLGYTF
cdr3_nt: TGTGCCAGCAGTGAAACAGCCCTCTTGGGCTACACCTTC

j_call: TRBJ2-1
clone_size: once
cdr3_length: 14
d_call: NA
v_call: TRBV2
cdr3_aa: CAASPASDYNEQFF
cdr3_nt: TGTGCCGCGTCTCCAGCTAGCGACTACAATGAGCAGTTCTTC

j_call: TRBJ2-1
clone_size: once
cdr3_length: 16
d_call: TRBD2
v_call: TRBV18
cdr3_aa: CASSLRGGKVYNEQFF
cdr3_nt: TGTGCCAGCTCCCTAAGGGGAGGGAAAGTCTACAATGAGCAGTTCTTC

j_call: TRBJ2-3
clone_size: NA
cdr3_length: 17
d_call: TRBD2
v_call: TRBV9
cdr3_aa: CASSVEGLAGHTDTQYF
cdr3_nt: TGTGCCAGCAGCGTAGAGGGACTAGCGGGCCACACAGATACGCAGTATTTT

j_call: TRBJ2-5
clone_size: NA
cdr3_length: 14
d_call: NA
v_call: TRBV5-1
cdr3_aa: CASSRDSLRETQYF
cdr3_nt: TGCGCCAGCAGCCGAGACAGTCTTAGGGAGACCCAGTACTTC

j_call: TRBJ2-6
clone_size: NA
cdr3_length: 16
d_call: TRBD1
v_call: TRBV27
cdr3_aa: CASSQGQGKGANVLTF
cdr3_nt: TGTGCCAGCAGTCAGGGACAGGGGAAAGGGGCCAACGTCCTGACTTTC

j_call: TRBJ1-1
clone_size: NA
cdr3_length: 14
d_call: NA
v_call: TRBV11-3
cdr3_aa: CASSPRELNTEAFF
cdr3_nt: TGTGCCAGCAGCCCCCGGGAATTGAACACTGAAGCTTTCTTT

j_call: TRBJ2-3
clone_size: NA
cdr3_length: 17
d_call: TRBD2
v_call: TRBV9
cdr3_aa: CASSVVASGRITDTQYF
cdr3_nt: TGTGCCAGCAGCGTAGTTGCTAGCGGGAGGATCACAGATACGCAGTATTTT

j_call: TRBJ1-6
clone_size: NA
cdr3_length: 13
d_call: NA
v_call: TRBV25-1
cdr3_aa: CASKQLINSPLHF
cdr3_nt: TGTGCCAGCAAACAGCTCATTAATTCACCCCTCCACTTT

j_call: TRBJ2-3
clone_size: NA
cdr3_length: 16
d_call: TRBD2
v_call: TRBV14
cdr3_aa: CASSQVGREPLDTQYF
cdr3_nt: TGTGCCAGCAGCCAAGTGGGGCGGGAGCCACTGGATACGCAGTATTTT

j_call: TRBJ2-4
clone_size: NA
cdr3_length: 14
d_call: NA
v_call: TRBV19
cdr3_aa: CASSWTVSKNIQYF
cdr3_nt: TGTGCCAGTAGTTGGACAGTTTCCAAAAACATTCAGTACTTC

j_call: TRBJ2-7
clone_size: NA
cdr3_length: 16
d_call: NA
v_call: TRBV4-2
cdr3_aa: CASSQDRAGDGYEQYF
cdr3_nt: TGTGCCAGCAGCCAAGATAGGGCAGGGGATGGCTACGAGCAGTACTTC

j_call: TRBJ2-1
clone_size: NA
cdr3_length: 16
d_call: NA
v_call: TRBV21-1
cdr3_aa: CASSKATDSPYNEQFF
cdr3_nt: TGTGCCAGCAGCAAAGCGACGGACAGCCCCTACAATGAGCAGTTCTTC

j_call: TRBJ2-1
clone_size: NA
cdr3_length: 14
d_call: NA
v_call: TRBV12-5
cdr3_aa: CASGDGSSYNEQFF
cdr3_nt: TGTGCTAGTGGGGACGGGAGCTCCTACAATGAGCAGTTCTTC

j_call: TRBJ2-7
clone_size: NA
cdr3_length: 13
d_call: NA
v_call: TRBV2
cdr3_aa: CASLRGTSYEQYF
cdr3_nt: TGTGCCAGCCTCCGGGGTACCTCCTACGAGCAGTACTTC

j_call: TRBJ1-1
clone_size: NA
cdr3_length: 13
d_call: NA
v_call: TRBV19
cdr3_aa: CASSIQENTEAFF
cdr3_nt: TGTGCCAGTAGTATCCAGGAGAACACTGAAGCTTTCTTT

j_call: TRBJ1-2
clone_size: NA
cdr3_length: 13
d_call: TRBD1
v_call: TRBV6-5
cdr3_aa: CATRQGGNYGYTF
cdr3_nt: TGTGCCACCCGGCAGGGGGGGAACTATGGCTACACCTTC

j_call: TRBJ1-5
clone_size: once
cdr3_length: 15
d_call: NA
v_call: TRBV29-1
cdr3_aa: CSVEEVRSRNQPQHF
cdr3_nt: TGCAGCGTTGAAGAGGTTAGGTCTCGCAATCAGCCCCAGCATTTT

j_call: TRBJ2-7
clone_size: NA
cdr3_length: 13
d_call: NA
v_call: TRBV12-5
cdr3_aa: CASGFGVDYEQYF
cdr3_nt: TGTGCTAGTGGTTTCGGAGTAGACTACGAGCAGTACTTC

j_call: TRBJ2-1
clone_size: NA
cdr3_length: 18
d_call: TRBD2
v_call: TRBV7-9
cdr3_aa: CASSLAASGRRGVDEQFF
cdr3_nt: TGTGCCAGCAGCTTAGCTGCTAGCGGGAGACGCGGGGTTGATGAGCAGTTCTTC

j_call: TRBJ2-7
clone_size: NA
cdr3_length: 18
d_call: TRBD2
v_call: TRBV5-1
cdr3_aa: CASSLAGPPGREYYEQYF
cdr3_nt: TGCGCCAGCAGCTTGGCCGGGCCCCCCGGGAGGGAGTACTACGAGCAGTACTTC

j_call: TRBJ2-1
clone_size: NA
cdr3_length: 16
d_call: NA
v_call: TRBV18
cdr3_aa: CASSPPNSVYINEQFF
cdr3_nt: TGTGCCAGCTCACCGCCGAATAGCGTATACATCAATGAGCAGTTCTTC

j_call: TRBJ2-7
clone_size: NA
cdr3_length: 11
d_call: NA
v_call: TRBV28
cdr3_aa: CASSLVYEQYF
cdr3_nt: TGTGCCAGCAGTTTGGTATACGAGCAGTACTTC

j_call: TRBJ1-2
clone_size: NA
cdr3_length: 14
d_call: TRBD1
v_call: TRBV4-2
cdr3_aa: CASSPSTGEAGYTF
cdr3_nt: TGTGCCAGCAGCCCCTCGACAGGGGAGGCTGGCTACACCTTC

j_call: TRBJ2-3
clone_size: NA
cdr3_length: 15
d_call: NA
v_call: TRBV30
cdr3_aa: CAWSAFAVGTDTQYF
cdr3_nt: TGTGCCTGGAGCGCCTTCGCGGTAGGTACAGATACGCAGTATTTT